Below are 29 T cell receptor beta chains sequenced from a single sample in a study of blood T cells in healthy people across ages. The authors ran a second PCR of about 6 to 12 cycles using a sample-barcoded 5' primer and a J-beta primer mix. TCRdb independently ran MiXCR on the 5' RACE reads; one entry per CDR3 protein. The sample lists roughly 1.9 million distinct CDR3 sequences, about two fifths occurring once. Specimen: blood. These receptors were taken from a human donor in good health.

The gene calls are TRBV29-1 and TRBJ2-3, with 9 nucleotides matching TRBD1. The CDR3 totals 15 residues. V shed 5 bases and J 4 bases; nucleotides not matched to a gene: 10. Germline CDR1 SQVTM, CDR2 ANQGSEA. The CDR3 region is CSVIPGQGAPDTQYF. The CDR3 DNA is TGCAGCGTTATTCCGGGACAGGGCGCACCAGATACGCAGTATTTT.

V and J are TRBV9 and TRBJ2-1; no clear D. This CDR3 has 15 amino acids. CDR1 is SGDLS, CDR2 YYNGEE, per germline. V was pared by 0 bases and J by 8 bases, with 15 bases between. The CDR3 coding sequence is TGTGCCAGCAGCGTAGAGGCCCACCCTTCGCATGAGCAGTTCTTC. Its translation is CASSVEAHPSHEQFF.

The genes are TRBV6-4 and TRBJ1-2, with a tentative D call TRBD1 (5 bases). The ends were cut back, 0 bases at V and 6 bases at J, with 17 bases in the middle. Germline CDR1 and CDR2: MRHNA and SNTAGT. This CDR3 has 16 residues. In DNA form, the CDR3 reads TGTGCCAGCAGTGACTCCCCTCAGGGATTAGCGGATGGCTACACCTTC. Amino acids: CASSDSPQGLADGYTF.

This sequence joins TRBV4-3 and TRBJ1-4; 9 bases match TRBD1. This CDR3 contains 15 residues. V shed 3 bases, J shed 6 bases, and the junction held 5 bases outside the gene matches. Germline V gene sequence: CDR1 LGHNA, CDR2 YSLEER. CDR3 protein: CASSQLGDRDEKLFF. CDR3 in DNA: TGCGCCAGCAGCCAGCTAGGGGACAGGGATGAAAAACTGTTTTTT.

For this clonotype: Relative to the germline gene, one junction end is altered; a read error may explain this. The chain links TRBV12-3 or TRBV12-4 to TRBJ1-2; TRBD1 aligns across 7 bases. The length of the CDR3 is 14 residues. CDR3 residues: CASSRRQGYYGYTF. The CDR3 nucleotides read TGTGCCAGTAGTCGGCGACAGGGTTACTACGGCTACACCTTC.

The rearrangement links TRBV7-2 to TRBJ2-5; 7 bases match TRBD1. Per the germline V gene, CDR1 is SGHTA and CDR2 is FQGNSA. J gave up 1 base and V 6 bases, and 11 bases lay outside the gene matches. The CDR3 is made up of 16 amino acids. CDR3 sequence: CASSLAVGTAQETQYF. The CDR3 DNA sequence: TGTGCCAGCAGTCTGGCCGTTGGGACAGCCCAAGAGACCCAGTACTTC.

The V and J genes are TRBV4-3 and TRBJ2-7; 9 nucleotides agree with TRBD2. The CDR3 sequence is 18 residues long. Per germline, CDR1 LGHNA and CDR2 YSLEER. The junction had 12 bases not matched to a gene; V was cut back by 1 base and J by 2 bases. The CDR3 spells CASSQGVGSSGTTYEQYF. As DNA, the CDR3 is TGCGCCAGCAGCCAAGGTGTAGGTTCTAGCGGGACTACCTACGAGCAGTACTTC.

V and J are TRBV12-3 or TRBV12-4 and TRBJ1-2, with 8 bases that match TRBD1. The CDR3 sequence is 14 residues long. V was pared by 3 bases and J by 5 bases, with 5 bases of the junction left unmatched. The CDR3 reads CASSFATGAYGYTF. The CDR3 DNA reads as TGTGCCAGCAGTTTCGCGACAGGGGCTTATGGCTACACCTTC.

The rearrangement uses TRBV12-5 and TRBJ1-1; the match to TRBD1 covers 8 bases. Trimming cost V 0 bases and J 0 bases; bases outside gene matches: 9. Germline V lookup: CDR1 LGHNT, CDR2 FRNRAP. The CDR3 has 18 residues. The CDR3 DNA sequence: TGTGCTAGTGGTTTGGTACTTGGACAGGGTGGAATGAACACTGAAGCTTTCTTT. Residues: CASGLVLGQGGMNTEAFF.

CDR3 sequence: CASSSGIIYGYTF. The DNA for the CDR3 is TGTGCCAGCAGTTCCGGGATTATTTATGGCTACACCTTC. V and J are TRBV12-3 or TRBV12-4 and TRBJ1-2, with D uncertain. V was trimmed by 4 bases and J by 5 bases, leaving 11 bases between them. This CDR3 is 13 amino acids long.

In this sample, this clonotype turned up once. The chain joins TRBV20-1 to TRBJ2-1, with D uncertain. The J call may be faulty, since TRBJ2-7 better matches the DNA end. The CDR3 has 12 residues. From germline, CDR1 is DFQATT and CDR2 SNEGSKA (reference sequence). CDR3 residues: CSASGNDNEQYF. As DNA, the CDR3 is TGCAGTGCTAGTGGTAATGACAATGAGCAGTACTTC.

The chain joins TRBV9 to TRBJ1-2, with no clear D. Germline V gene data show CDR1 as SGDLS and CDR2 as YYNGEE. The CDR3 covers 15 residues. Trimming pared 4 bases from V and 4 bases from J, leaving 17 bases between. CDR3 in DNA: TGTGCCAGCAGCCCCTCTAGCCAGCCTATCTATGGCTACACCTTC. Its translation is CASSPSSQPIYGYTF.

This clonotype has only one observation. Possible read error: a much larger clone is one base away. The genes are TRBV18 and TRBJ2-4, with 7 bases matching TRBD1. CDR3 length: 17 amino acids. Germline CDR1 and CDR2: KGHSH and LQKENI. J gave up 4 bases and V 7 bases, and 16 bases lay outside the gene matches. CDR3 DNA: TGTGCCAGCTTACCGACTATCTATGACAGGGTAAAAAACATTCAGTACTTC. It codes for CASLPTIYDRVKNIQYF. Filled out from reference TRBV18 and TRBJ2-4, the complete variable domain reads NAGVMQNPRHLVRRRGQEARLRCSPMKGHSHVYWYRQLPEEGLKFMVYLQKENIIDESGMPKERFSAEFPKEGPSILRIQQVVRGDSAAYFCASLPTIYDRVKNIQYFGAGTRLSVL.

The rearrangement links TRBV15 to TRBJ2-7; 10 bases line up with TRBD1. Per the germline V gene, CDR1 is LNHNV and CDR2 is YYDKDF (reference sequence). The CDR3 is 14 residues long. V shed 1 base, J shed 5 bases, and the junction held 2 bases outside the gene matches. The CDR3 loop is CATSRGGTGDEQYF. CDR3 DNA: TGTGCCACCAGCAGAGGAGGGACAGGGGACGAGCAGTACTTC.

V usage is TRBV7-6 and J usage is TRBJ2-1; 8 positions match TRBD2. There are 14 residues in the CDR3. V was pared by 4 bases and J by 7 bases, with 6 bases of the junction left unmatched. The germline CDR1 and CDR2 sequences are SGHVS and FNYEAQ. CDR3 residues: CASSSAGGWNEQFF. The CDR3 DNA follows: TGTGCCAGCAGCTCTGCGGGGGGCTGGAATGAGCAGTTCTTC. Drawing the rest from reference TRBV7-6 and TRBJ2-1, the complete variable domain is GAGVSQSPRYKVTKRGQDVALRCDPISGHVSLYWYRQALGQGPEFLTYFNYEAQQDKSGLPNDRFSAERPEGSISTLTIQRTEQRDSAMYRCASSSAGGWNEQFFGPGTRLTVL.

In its sample, this clonotype was seen many times. The chain couples TRBV15 to TRBJ1-2; D gene ambiguous. Per germline, CDR1 LNHNV and CDR2 YYDKDF (reference sequence). The CDR3 is made up of 12 amino acids. V lost 5 bases and J 2 bases, leaving 6 bases between the germline ends. This CDR3 reads CATSADNYGYTF. The CDR3 region has the DNA TGTGCCACCAGCGCCGACAACTATGGCTACACCTTC.

In this sample, this clonotype turned up a few times. CDR3 coding DNA: TGTGCCATCAGGGAGGGAGGCTACGAGCAGTACTTC. This gives the protein CAIREGGYEQYF. The chain has TRBV10-3 and TRBJ2-7, with D possibly being TRBD2 (6 bases). Germline CDR1 is ENHRY and CDR2 is SYGVKD. The CDR3 runs 12 residues. The V and J ends lost 6 bases and 3 bases respectively, with 9 bases between them.

The chain carries TRBV5-1 and TRBJ2-1; unclear D gene. Trimming took off 0 bases at V and 0 bases at J, with 7 bases between the two ends. The CDR3 loop spans 15 amino acids. CDR1 SGHRS and CDR2 YFSETQ come from the germline V gene. CDR3 sequence (DNA): TGCGCCAGCAGCTTGGTGTCCAACTCCTACAATGAGCAGTTCTTC. It encodes CASSLVSNSYNEQFF.

This sequence joins TRBV6-5 and TRBJ2-1; TRBD1 matches 12 bases. This CDR3 is built from 15 residues. CDR1 is MNHEY, CDR2 SVGAGI, per germline. After removal of 8 bases from V and 7 bases from J, the junction contained 9 bases not matched to a gene. CDR3 residues: CASAPGQGARNEQFF. The DNA for the CDR3 is TGTGCCAGCGCCCCGGGACAGGGGGCTAGGAATGAGCAGTTCTTC.

This clonotype came up a few times. The chain employs TRBV7-2 and TRBJ2-1; 11 bases are a match to TRBD2. This CDR3 comprises 15 residues. V trimming: 3 bases; J trimming: 12 bases; junction bases outside the gene matches: 10. CDR1 SGHTA and CDR2 FQGNSA come from the germline V gene. CDR3 residues: CASSFSGTSGLMQFF. CDR3 bases: TGTGCCAGCAGCTTCTCCGGGACTAGCGGTCTGATGCAGTTCTTC.

The chain couples TRBV7-2 to TRBJ2-1, with TRBD1 matching 7 bases. The V gene's germline CDR1 is SGHTA and CDR2 FQGNSA. CDR3 length: 13 amino acids. Germline trimming cut 5 bases from V and 7 bases from J; bases unmatched to any gene: 5. The CDR3 DNA reads as TGTGCCAGCAGCGTGGACAGGATGAATGAGCAGTTCTTC. Translating it yields CASSVDRMNEQFF.

V and J are TRBV12-3 or TRBV12-4 and TRBJ1-2, with D possibly being TRBD1 (5 bases). With 3 bases removed from V and 6 bases from J, the gap between germline ends came to 14 bases. The CDR3 runs 14 residues. CDR3 protein: CASSLRGVDDGYTF. The DNA of the CDR3 is TGTGCCAGCAGTTTGCGGGGGGTTGATGATGGCTACACCTTC.

This clonotype has more than one count but fewer than ten. The chain joins TRBV27 to TRBJ2-7; perhaps TRBD1 as D (5 bases). This CDR3 region has 15 residues. V lost 2 bases and J lost 2, with 13 bases in between. CDR1 and CDR2 from the germline V gene are MNHEY and SMNVEV (reference sequence). Here the CDR3 reads CASSLDRGRTYEQYF. The CDR3 DNA sequence: TGTGCCAGCAGTTTAGATAGGGGCAGGACCTACGAGCAGTACTTC.

In regard to this clonotype: A read error may be the cause here, since a much bigger clone is one base away. V is TRBV7-2 and J is TRBJ1-3; 7 bases map to TRBD1. Germline values: CDR1 SGHTA, CDR2 FQGNSA. CDR3 length: 16 amino acids. The CDR3 spells CASSITGTVSRNTIYF. CDR3 DNA sequence: TGTGCCAGCAGCATCACCGGGACAGTCTCTAGAAACACCATATATTTT. Drawing the rest from reference TRBV7-2 and TRBJ1-3, the complete variable domain is GAGVSQSPSNKVTEKGKDVELRCDPISGHTALYWYRQSLGQGLEFLIYFQGNSAPDKSGLPSDRFSAERTGGSVSTLTIQRTQQEDSAVYLCASSITGTVSRNTIYFGEGSWLTVV.

V and J are TRBV12-3 or TRBV12-4 and TRBJ2-1; 9 bases align to TRBD2. V lost 9 bases, J lost 5 bases, and 5 bases stayed unmatched. The CDR3 extends over 13 amino acids. The CDR3 DNA is TGTGCCAGTCTAGCGGGATCAGACAATGAGCAGTTCTTC. This gives the protein CASLAGSDNEQFF.

About this clonotype itself: Its ends do not fully match the called genes, so a read error is possible. CDR3 sequence reads: CASSLPGGDTGAFF. CDR3 nucleotide sequence: TGTGCCAGCAGCTTACCCGGGGGGGACACTGGAGCTTTCTTT. V is TRBV7-2 and J is TRBJ1-1, with TRBD1 as a possible D gene (6 bases). From germline, CDR1 is SGHTA and CDR2 FQGNSA. The CDR3 contains 14 residues.

The CDR3 coding sequence is TGCGCCAGCAGCTTCCGTCCCGGGACAGGGGCCTTCTATGGCTACACCTTC. Translation: CASSFRPGTGAFYGYTF. The chain carries TRBV5-1 and TRBJ1-2; TRBD1 matches at 10 bases. Germline values: CDR1 SGHRS, CDR2 YFSETQ. The CDR3 extends over 17 amino acids. V was pared by 2 bases and J by 4 bases, with 11 bases of the junction left unmatched.

This chain's CDR3 is CSAGRDEQFF. In nucleotides, the CDR3 is TGCAGTGCTGGGAGGGATGAGCAGTTCTTC. This chain links TRBV20-1 with TRBJ2-1; 7 positions match TRBD2. Losses at the gene ends were 5 bases for V and 8 bases for J; bases not matched to a gene: 0. The germline gives CDR1 DFQATT, CDR2 SNEGSKA (reference sequence). The CDR3 loop spans 10 amino acids.

A few counts support this clonotype. This sequence joins TRBV6-1 and TRBJ1-2; D is unresolved. V lost 3 bases, J lost 7 bases, and 6 bases lay in between. Germline CDR1 and CDR2: MNHNS and SASEGT. This CDR3 has 11 residues. Here the CDR3 reads CASSDIGGYTF. CDR3 bases: TGTGCCAGCAGTGATATAGGTGGCTACACCTTC.